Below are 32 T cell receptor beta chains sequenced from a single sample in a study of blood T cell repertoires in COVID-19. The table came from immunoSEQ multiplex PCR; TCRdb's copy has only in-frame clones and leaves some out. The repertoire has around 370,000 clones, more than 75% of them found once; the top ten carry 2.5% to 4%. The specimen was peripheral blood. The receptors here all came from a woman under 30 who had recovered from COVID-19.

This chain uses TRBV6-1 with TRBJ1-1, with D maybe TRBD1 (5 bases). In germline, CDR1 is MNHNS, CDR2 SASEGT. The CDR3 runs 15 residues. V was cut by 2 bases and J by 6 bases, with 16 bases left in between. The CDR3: CASSESAAGRPEAFF. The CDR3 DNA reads TGTGCCAGCAGTGAAAGTGCTGCAGGGAGGCCTGAAGCTTTCTTT.

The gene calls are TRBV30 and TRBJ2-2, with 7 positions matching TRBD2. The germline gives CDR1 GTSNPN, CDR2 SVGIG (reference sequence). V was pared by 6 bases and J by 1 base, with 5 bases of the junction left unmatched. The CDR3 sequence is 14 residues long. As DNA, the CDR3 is TGTGCCTGCCAGAGCGGGATGAACACCGGGGAGCTGTTTTTT. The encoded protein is CACQSGMNTGELFF.

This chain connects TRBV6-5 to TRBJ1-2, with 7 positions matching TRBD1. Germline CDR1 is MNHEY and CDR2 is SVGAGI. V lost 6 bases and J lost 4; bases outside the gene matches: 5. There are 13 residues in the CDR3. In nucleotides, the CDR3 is TGTGCCAGCAGCCCAGACAGGGCCTATGGCTACACCTTC. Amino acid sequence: CASSPDRAYGYTF.

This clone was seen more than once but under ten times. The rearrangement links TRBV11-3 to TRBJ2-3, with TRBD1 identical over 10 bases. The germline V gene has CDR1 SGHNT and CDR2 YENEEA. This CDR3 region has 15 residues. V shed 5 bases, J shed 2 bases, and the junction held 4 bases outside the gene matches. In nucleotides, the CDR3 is TGTGCCAGCAGCCCCGGGACAGGGGACACAGATACGCAGTATTTT. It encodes CASSPGTGDTDTQYF.

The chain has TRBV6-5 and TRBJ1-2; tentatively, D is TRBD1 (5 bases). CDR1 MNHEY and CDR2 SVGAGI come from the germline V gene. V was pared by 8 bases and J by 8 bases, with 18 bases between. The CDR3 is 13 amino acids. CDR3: CASLTRGSLGYTF. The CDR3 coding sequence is TGTGCCAGCCTTACCCGGGGGTCTTTAGGCTACACCTTC.

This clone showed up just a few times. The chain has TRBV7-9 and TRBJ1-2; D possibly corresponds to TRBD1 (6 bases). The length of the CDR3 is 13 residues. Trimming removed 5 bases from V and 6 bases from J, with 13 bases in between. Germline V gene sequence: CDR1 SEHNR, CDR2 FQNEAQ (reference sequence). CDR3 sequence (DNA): TGTGCCAGCAGCCCACAGGGTCACCATGGCTACACCTTC. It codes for CASSPQGHHGYTF.

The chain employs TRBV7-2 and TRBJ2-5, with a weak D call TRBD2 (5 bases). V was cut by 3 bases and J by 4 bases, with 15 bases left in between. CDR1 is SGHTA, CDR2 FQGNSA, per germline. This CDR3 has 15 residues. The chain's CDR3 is CASSLFRGEGETQYF. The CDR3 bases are TGTGCCAGCAGCTTGTTTCGAGGAGAGGGAGAGACCCAGTACTTC.

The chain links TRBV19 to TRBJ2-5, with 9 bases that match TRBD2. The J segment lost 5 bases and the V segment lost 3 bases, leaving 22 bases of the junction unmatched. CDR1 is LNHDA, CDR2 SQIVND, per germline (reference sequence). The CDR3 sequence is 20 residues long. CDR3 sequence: CASSIKSRVAGGPGSETQYF. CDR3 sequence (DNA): TGTGCCAGTAGTATTAAGTCCAGGGTGGCGGGAGGGCCTGGGTCGGAGACCCAGTACTTC.

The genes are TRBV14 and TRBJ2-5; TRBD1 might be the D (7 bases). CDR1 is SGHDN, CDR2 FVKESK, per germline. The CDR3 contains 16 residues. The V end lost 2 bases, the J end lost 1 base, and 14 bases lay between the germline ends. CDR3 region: CASSQPAGGLQETQYF. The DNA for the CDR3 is TGTGCCAGCAGCCAACCGGCAGGGGGACTCCAAGAGACCCAGTACTTC.

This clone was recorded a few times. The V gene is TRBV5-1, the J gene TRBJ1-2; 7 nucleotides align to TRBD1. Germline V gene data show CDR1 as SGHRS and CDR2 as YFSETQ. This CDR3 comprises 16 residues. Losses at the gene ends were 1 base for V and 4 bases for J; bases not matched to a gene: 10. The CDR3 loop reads CASSLWDSRTRYGYTF. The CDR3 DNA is TGCGCCAGCAGCTTGTGGGACAGCCGTACCCGCTATGGCTACACCTTC. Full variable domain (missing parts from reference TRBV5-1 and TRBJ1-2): KAGVTQTPRYLIKTRGQQVTLSCSPISGHRSVSWYQQTPGQGLQFLFEYFSETQRNKGNFPGRFSGRQFSNSRSEMNVSTLELGDSALYLCASSLWDSRTRYGYTFGSGTRLTVV.

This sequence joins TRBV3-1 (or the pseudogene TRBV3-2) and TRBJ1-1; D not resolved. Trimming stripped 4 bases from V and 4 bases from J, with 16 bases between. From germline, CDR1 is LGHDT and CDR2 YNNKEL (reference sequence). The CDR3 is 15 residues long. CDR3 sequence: CASSRNEMGPTEAFF. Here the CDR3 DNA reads TGTGCCAGCAGCCGGAATGAAATGGGCCCCACTGAAGCTTTCTTT.

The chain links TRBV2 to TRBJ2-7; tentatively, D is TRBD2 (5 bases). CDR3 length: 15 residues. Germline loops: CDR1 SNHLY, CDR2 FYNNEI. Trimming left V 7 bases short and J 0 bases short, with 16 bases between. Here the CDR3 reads CASTSDYTSSYEQYV. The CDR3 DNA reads TGTGCCAGCACTTCCGACTATACCAGCTCCTACGAGCAGTACGTC.

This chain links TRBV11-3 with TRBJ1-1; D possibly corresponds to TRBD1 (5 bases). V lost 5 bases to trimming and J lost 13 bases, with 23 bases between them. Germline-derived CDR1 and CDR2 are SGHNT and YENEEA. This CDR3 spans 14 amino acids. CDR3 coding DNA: TGTGCCAGCAGCCCCTTGGGGCAGGGTGAGAAAGTTTTCTTT. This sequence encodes CASSPLGQGEKVFF.

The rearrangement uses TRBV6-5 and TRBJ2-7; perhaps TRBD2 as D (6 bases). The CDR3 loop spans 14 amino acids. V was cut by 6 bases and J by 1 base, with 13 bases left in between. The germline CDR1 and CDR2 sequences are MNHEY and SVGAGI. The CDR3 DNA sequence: TGTGCCAGCAGCCGGGACTGGAGGTCCTACGAGCAGTACGTC. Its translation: CASSRDWRSYEQYV.

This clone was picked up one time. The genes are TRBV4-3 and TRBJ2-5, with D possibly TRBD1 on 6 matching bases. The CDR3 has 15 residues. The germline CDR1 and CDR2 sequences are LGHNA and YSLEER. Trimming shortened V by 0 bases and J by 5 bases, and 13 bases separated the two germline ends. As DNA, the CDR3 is TGCGCCAGCAGCCAAGATCTTCAGGGGCCCGAGACCCAGTACTTC. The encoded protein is CASSQDLQGPETQYF.

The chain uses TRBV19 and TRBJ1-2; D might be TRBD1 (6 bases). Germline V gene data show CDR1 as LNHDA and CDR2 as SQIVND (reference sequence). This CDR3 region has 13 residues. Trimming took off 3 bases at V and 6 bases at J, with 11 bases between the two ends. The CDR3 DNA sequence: TGTGCCAGTAGTATCAGGGGAGCCCATGGCTACACCTTC. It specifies CASSIRGAHGYTF.

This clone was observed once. CDR3 DNA sequence: TGTGCCAGCAGCGTACGGGGGAGTGCGACAGATACGCAGTATTTT. Translated: CASSVRGSATDTQYF. The V and J genes are TRBV9 and TRBJ2-3; TRBD2 is a possible D gene (6 bases). Deletions cut 1 base from V and 3 bases from J, with 12 bases between. The CDR3 sequence is 15 residues long. Germline lookup yields CDR1 SGDLS and CDR2 YYNGEE.

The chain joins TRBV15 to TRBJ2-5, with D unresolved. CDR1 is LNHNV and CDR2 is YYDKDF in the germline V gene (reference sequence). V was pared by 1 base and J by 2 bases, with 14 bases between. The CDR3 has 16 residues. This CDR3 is CATSRGPLTRQETQYF. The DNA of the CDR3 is TGTGCCACCAGCAGAGGGCCTCTCACCCGACAAGAGACCCAGTACTTC. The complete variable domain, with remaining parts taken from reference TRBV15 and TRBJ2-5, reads DAMVIQNPRYQVTQFGKPVTLSCSQTLNHNVMYWYQQKSSQAPKLLFHYYDKDFNNEADTPDNFQSRRPNTSFCFLDIRSPGLGDTAMYLCATSRGPLTRQETQYFGPGTRLLVL.

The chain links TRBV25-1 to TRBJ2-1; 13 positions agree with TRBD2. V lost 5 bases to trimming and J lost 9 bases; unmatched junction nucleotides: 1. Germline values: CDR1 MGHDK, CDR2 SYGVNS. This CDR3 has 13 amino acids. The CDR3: CASSTSGRGEQFF. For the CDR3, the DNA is TGTGCCAGCAGTACTAGCGGGAGGGGTGAGCAGTTCTTC.

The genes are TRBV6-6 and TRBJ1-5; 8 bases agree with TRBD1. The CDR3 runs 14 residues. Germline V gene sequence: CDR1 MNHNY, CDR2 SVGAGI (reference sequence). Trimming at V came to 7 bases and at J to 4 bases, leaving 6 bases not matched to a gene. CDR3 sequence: CASTYDRGNQPQHF. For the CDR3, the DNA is TGTGCCAGCACCTACGACAGGGGTAATCAGCCCCAGCATTTT.

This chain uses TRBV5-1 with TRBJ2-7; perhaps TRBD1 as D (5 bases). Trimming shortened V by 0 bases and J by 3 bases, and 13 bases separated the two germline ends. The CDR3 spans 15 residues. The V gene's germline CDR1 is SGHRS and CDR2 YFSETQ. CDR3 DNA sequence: TGCGCCAGCAGCTTGGGTACAGGCGTTAACTACGAGCAGTACGTC. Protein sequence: CASSLGTGVNYEQYV.

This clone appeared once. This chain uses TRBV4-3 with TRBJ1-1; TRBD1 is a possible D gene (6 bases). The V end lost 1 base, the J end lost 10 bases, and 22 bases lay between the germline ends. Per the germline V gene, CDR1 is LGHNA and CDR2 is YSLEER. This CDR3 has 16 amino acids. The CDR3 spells CASSQGLLNNREGAFF. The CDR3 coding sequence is TGCGCCAGCAGCCAAGGTCTCCTGAACAACAGGGAGGGAGCTTTCTTT.

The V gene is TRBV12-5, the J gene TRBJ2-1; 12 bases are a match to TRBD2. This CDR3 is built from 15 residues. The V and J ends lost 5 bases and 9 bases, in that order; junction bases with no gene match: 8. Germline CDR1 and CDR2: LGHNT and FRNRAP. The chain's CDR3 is CASGKGTSGRFEQFF. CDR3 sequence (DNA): TGTGCTAGTGGTAAAGGGACTAGCGGGCGATTTGAGCAGTTCTTC.

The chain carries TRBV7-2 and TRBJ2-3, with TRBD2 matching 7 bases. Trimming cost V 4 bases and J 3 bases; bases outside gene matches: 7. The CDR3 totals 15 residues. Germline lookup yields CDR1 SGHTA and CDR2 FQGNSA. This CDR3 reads CASSSGGSWTDTQYF. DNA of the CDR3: TGTGCCAGCAGCTCTGGCGGGAGTTGGACAGATACGCAGTATTTT. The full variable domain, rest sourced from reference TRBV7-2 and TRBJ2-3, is GAGVSQSPSNKVTEKGKDVELRCDPISGHTALYWYRQSLGQGLEFLIYFQGNSAPDKSGLPSDRFSAERTGGSVSTLTIQRTQQEDSAVYLCASSSGGSWTDTQYFGPGTRLTVL.

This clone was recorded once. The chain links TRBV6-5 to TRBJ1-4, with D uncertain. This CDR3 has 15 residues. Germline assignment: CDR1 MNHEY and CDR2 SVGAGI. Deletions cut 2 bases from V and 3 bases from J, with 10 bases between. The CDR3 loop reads CASSYEGVPNEKLFF. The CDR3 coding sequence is TGTGCCAGCAGTTACGAGGGAGTTCCTAATGAAAAACTGTTTTTT.

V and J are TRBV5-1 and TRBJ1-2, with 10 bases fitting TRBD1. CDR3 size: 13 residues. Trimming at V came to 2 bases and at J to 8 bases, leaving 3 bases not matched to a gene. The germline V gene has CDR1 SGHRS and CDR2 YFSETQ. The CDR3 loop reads CASSLGTGEGYTF. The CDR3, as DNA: TGCGCCAGCAGCTTAGGGACAGGGGAGGGCTACACCTTC.

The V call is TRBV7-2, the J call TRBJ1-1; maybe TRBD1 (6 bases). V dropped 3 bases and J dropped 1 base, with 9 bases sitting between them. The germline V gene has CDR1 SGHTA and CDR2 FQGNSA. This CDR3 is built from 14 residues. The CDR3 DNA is TGTGCCAGCAGCTTGGGACACTGGAACACTGAAGCTTTCTTT. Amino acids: CASSLGHWNTEAFF. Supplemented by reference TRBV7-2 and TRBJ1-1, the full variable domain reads GAGVSQSPSNKVTEKGKDVELRCDPISGHTALYWYRQSLGQGLEFLIYFQGNSAPDKSGLPSDRFSAERTGGSVSTLTIQRTQQEDSAVYLCASSLGHWNTEAFFGQGTRLTVV.

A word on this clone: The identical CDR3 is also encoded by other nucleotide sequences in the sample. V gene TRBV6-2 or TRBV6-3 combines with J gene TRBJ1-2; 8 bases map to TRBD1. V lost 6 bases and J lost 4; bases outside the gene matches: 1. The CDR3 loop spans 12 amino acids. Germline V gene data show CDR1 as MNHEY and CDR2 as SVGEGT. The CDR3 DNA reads TGTGCCAGCAGCACAGGGGGCTATGGCTACACCTTC. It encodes CASSTGGYGYTF.

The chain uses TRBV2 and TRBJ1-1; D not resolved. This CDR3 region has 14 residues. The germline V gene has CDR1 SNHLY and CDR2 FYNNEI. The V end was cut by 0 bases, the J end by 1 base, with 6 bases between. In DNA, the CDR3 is TGTGCCAGCAGTGAAGCGCGTGGGAACACTGAAGCTTTCTTT. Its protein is CASSEARGNTEAFF.

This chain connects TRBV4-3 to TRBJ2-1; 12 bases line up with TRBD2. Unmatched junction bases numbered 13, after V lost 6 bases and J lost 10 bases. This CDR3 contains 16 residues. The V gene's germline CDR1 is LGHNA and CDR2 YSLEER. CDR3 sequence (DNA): TGCGCCAGCAGTCGGAAATCTAGCGGGAGGGTAAACGAGCAGTTCTTC. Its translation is CASSRKSSGRVNEQFF.

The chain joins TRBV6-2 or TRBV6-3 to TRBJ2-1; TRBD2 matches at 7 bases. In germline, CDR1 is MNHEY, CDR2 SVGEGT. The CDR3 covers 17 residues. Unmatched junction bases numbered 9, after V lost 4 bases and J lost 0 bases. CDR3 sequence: CASSSAGDPSSYNEQFF. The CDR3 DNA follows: TGTGCCAGCAGTTCGGCGGGAGATCCGAGCTCCTACAATGAGCAGTTCTTC.

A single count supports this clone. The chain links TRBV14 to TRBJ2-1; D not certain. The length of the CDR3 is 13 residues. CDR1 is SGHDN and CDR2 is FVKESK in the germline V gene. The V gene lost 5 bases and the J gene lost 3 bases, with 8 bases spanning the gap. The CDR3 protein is CASSETVYNEQFF. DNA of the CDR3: TGTGCCAGCAGCGAAACAGTCTACAATGAGCAGTTCTTC.